The TCR beta chain described here comes from a study of T cells in Graves' hyperthyroidism and ophthalmopathy (dated by TCRdb to the late 2010s). As for the study more broadly: Peripheral blood was sampled at the time of initial diagnosis, prior to any treatment. TCR V-J signatures able to tell the groups apart were searched for in a discovery cohort of approximately 95 patients, of whom 43 had Graves' ophthalmopathy and 55 to 60 had stable Graves' hyperthyroidism. Prospective prediction of ophthalmopathy was tested in an independent validation cohort of about 19 hyperthyroidism patients and 17 patients who later progressed to ophthalmopathy. The 95 to 100 discovery patients were randomly divided into training and test sets at a 7:3 ratio. In roughly six Graves' hyperthyroidism patients, the study also compared T-cell repertoires from thyroid tissue with T-cell repertoires from blood. Once sampling was done, hyperthyroidism patients were given methimazole at a starting dose of 30 mg daily, whereas ophthalmopathy patients were given high-dose intravenous methylprednisolone. According to the paper, TCR Vbeta CDR3 sequencing was carried out on over 130 peripheral blood samples, which came from around 43 ophthalmopathy, 70 to 80 hyperthyroidism and about 17 progressor patients.

Concerning this clonotype: Its binding antigen is unknown. The input lacks base qualities; no much larger clone sits a single base away.

The TCR beta CDR3 regions were amplified from the RNA transcripts. The first round of RT-PCR for the TCR CDR3 was performed with the HTBI primer set and the Qiagen OneStep RT-PCR kit. Libraries were constructed in a second round of multiplex PCR, after which size selection and purification were carried out. Sequencing of the libraries was done on an Illumina HiSeq2000 using paired-end 100 bp reads. The study's processing was this. SOAPnuke was used to process the raw data, with reads discarded if the reads contained adapters or uncalled bases, had a mean Phred below 15, or lacked an exact constant-primer or identifier match. High-quality paired reads were merged using COPE v1.2.5, and each unique nucleotide sequence was defined as a clonotype. Clonotypes were aligned to IMGT TRBV, TRBD and TRBJ reference segments using MiTCR v1.1. Only V-J combinations with frequency above 0.0001, covering about 99% of repertoires, were analysed. A TCS score was defined as the ratio of F50 (clonal expansion) to E x V (chaos), with BLOSUM62-based TCRdist applied between CDR3 peptides within each V-J. Welch's t-statistics and random forest reduced just over 500 V-J features to 10 to 15, which were used in a naive Bayes classifier (R e1071). TCRdb trimmed public reads at Q25 via fastp, called clones via MiXCR and kept in-frame beta chains. One record per CDR3 amino acid sequence lists the most common genes and DNA. It is TCRdb's table, rather than the study itself, that gives the V and J calls and clone size. Across this sample there are roughly 300,000 distinct CDR3 sequences, with about 15% seen only once. The ten biggest clones cover 20% to 25% of the sample.

V loses 5 bases of germline sequence and J loses 7 bases, and the interval between the two ends is 6 bases. The CDR3, cysteine through phenylalanine, is 11 amino acids long. The only DNA kept is the CDR3, 33 bases in frame from the first base. A patient counted as having stable Graves' hyperthyroidism if no progression to ophthalmopathy occurred over 18 months of follow-up. Hyperthyroidism patients were newly diagnosed, had a disease duration of under 2 months, and were aged 18 to 65 years. The study excluded patients with uncontrolled infections, other autoimmune diseases, pregnancy or lactation. Diagnoses were based on clinical symptoms, serum thyroxine and TRAb, thyroid ultrasound and orbital computed tomography. PBMCs were isolated from 7.5 to 10 ml of fresh peripheral blood by Ficoll-Paque density gradient centrifugation. Trizol reagent was used to extract total RNA, and RNA quality was then checked on an Agilent 2100 Bioanalyzer.

Beyond this particular receptor, the publication reports: Most expanded thyroid clonotypes (frequency above 0.001) were also detected in blood, suggesting blood repertoires may reflect thyroid immune responses. During validation, the model predicted progression to ophthalmopathy a median of around 7 months ahead of onset, with approximately 71% sensitivity and about 75% specificity. Sample size was not statistically predetermined, and blinding of investigators to group allocation was not performed. Ophthalmopathy was separated from stable hyperthyroidism by a 13 V-J signature model, with 87.88% sensitivity and about 81% specificity obtained in cross-validation and 80%/75% obtained in testing.

Sequenced material: blood. This TCR came from a woman aged 25 to 39 with Graves' hyperthyroidism. The sequence links TRBV12-3 or TRBV12-4 to TRBJ2-1, with the D gene not clear enough to name. In nucleotides, the sequence is TGTGCCAGCAGTGGACGGAATGAGCAGTTCTTC. It encodes CASSGRNEQFF.